In its sample, the clone carrying this TCR beta chain was seen many times. The antigen remains unidentified. The CDR3 length is 15 residues. Trimming pared 4 bases from V and 5 bases from J, leaving 12 bases between. In germline, CDR1 is SEHNR, CDR2 FQNEAQ (reference sequence). TCRdb re-derived calls from the 5' RACE reads in MiXCR, one entry per CDR3 protein. The sample includes fewer than 650,000 distinct CDR3 sequences, 10% to 15% of them seen just once. This sample was taken from a study of CD8 T cells in ankylosing spondylitis. Notes on the study in general: Within ankylosing spondylitis blood, a TCR beta motif made up of eight highly homologous variants appeared to be characteristic.

This TCR was sampled from a male donor with ankylosing spondylitis. Sequenced: blood, either unsorted or a sorted T cell fraction (not recorded which). This rearrangement joins TRBV7-9 to TRBJ1-6, with D possibly TRBD1 on 6 matching bases. CDR3 nucleotides: TGTGCCAGCAGCTCCACACAGGGTGATAATTCACCCCTCCACTTT. The encoded protein is CASSSTQGDNSPLHF.